The following is a TCR beta chain sequence with its context. The data belong to a study of shared clonotypes between healthy human individuals. V was cut by 3 bases and J by 2 bases, with 7 bases left in between. Germline V gene lookup returns CDR1 SQVTM and CDR2 ANQGSEA. This CDR3 is built from 12 residues. Assay used: immunoSEQ multiplex PCR; TCRdb lists only in-frame clones, some missing. The repertoire consists of over 850,000 clones, with about 84% occurring once and the leading ten covering approximately 0.5%. The TCR originated in a man aged 18 to 30 in good health. Some clones in this sample may be carry-over from other donors' samples. The chain joins TRBV29-1 to TRBJ1-1, with D maybe TRBD1 (5 bases). The sample was memory CD4+ T cells from PBMCs. Subset here: CD45RA-negative fraction. The CDR3 spells CSVDRANTEAFF. CDR3 in DNA: TGCAGCGTTGACAGGGCTAACACTGAAGCTTTCTTT.